This T cell receptor beta chain appears in the sequencing data of a study of shared clonotypes between healthy human individuals. CDR1 SEHNR and CDR2 FQNEAQ come from the germline V gene (reference sequence). The CDR3 has 11 residues. V shed 5 bases and J shed 2 bases, with 1 base lying between them. With respect to this clone: Other nucleotide sequences from this sample produce the same CDR3.

A deep-level run was used for the assay. Only in-frame clones appear in the TCRdb table, and some are missing; sequencing was by immunoSEQ multiplex PCR. The sample lists hundreds of thousands of clones, roughly 92% occurring once. Naive CD8 cells, CD45RO-negative and positively selected for CCR7, excluded terminally differentiated effector memory CD45RA+ cells. The chain links TRBV7-9 to TRBJ1-3; D is uncertain. The receptor was isolated from a man under 40 in good health. The sequenced sample consisted of naive CD8+ T cells sorted from blood. The CDR3: CASSPGNTIYF. The CDR3 nucleotides are TGTGCCAGCAGCCCTGGAAACACCATATATTTT. Variable domain in full (rest from reference TRBV7-9 and TRBJ1-3): DTGVSQNPRHKITKRGQNVTFRCDPISEHNRLYWYRQTLGQGPEFLTYFQNEAQLEKSRLLSDRFSAERPKGSFSTLEIQRTEQGDSAMYLCASSPGNTIYFGEGSWLTVV.